A single sample is the source of the 32 T cell receptor beta chains below, sequenced in a study of blood T cell repertoires in COVID-19. Some clones are missing from TCRdb's copy, which holds only in-frame ones; the method was immunoSEQ multiplex PCR. The sample carries approximately 270,000 clones, around 90% recorded once. The sample was peripheral blood. The origin of the receptors is a man older than 75 with acute or convalescent COVID-19.

This clone was observed a handful of times. The CDR3 DNA follows: TGTGCCAGCAGTGGACGGCTAGGAGACACTGAAGCTTTCTTT. This gives the protein CASSGRLGDTEAFF. V usage is TRBV2 and J usage is TRBJ1-1; D call uncertain. Germline V gene data show CDR1 as SNHLY and CDR2 as FYNNEI. The CDR3 runs 14 residues. V shed 4 bases and J shed 3 bases, with 12 bases lying between them.

The V call is TRBV7-9, the J call TRBJ1-1, with D possibly being TRBD1 (5 bases). The V end lost 3 bases, the J end lost 7 bases, and 12 bases lay between the germline ends. Germline CDR1 reads SEHNR; CDR2 reads FQNEAQ (reference sequence). This CDR3 is built from 13 residues. In DNA form, the CDR3 reads TGTGCCAGCAGCTTGGCACAGGCGGTTGAAGCTTTCTTT. Translating it yields CASSLAQAVEAFF.

The table lists this clone with a few counts. This chain links TRBV7-6 with TRBJ2-2; 9 bases agree with TRBD2. This CDR3 spans 16 amino acids. Unmatched junction bases numbered 6, after V lost 5 bases and J lost 2 bases. CDR1 SGHVS and CDR2 FNYEAQ come from the germline V gene. The CDR3, as DNA: TGTGCCAGCAGCCCTAGCGGGGCCGGTAACACCGGGGAGCTGTTTTTT. Protein sequence: CASSPSGAGNTGELFF.

This clone was found once. V gene TRBV19 combines with J gene TRBJ2-2, with D perhaps TRBD2 (5 bases). The CDR3 totals 14 residues. V was cut by 7 bases and J by 5 bases, with 14 bases left in between. Germline V gene sequence: CDR1 LNHDA, CDR2 SQIVND (reference sequence). Written as DNA, the CDR3 is TGTGCCAGTAATTTTATGGGGAGTACCGGGGAGCTGTTTTTT. This sequence encodes CASNFMGSTGELFF.

The J gene is TRBJ2-3, the V gene TRBV7-8; 7 bases align to TRBD2. V lost 0 bases and J lost 3; bases outside the gene matches: 6. Germline assignment: CDR1 SGHVS and CDR2 FQNEAQ. The length of the CDR3 is 16 residues. The CDR3 sequence is CASSLAPAGLTDTQYF. The CDR3 DNA reads TGTGCCAGCAGCTTAGCTCCAGCGGGGCTAACAGATACGCAGTATTTT.

The chain links TRBV15 to TRBJ2-1; 10 nucleotides match TRBD2. The CDR3 extends over 19 amino acids. Germline V lookup: CDR1 LNHNV, CDR2 YYDKDF (reference sequence). The V and J ends lost 0 bases and 3 bases, in that order; junction bases with no gene match: 11. In DNA form, the CDR3 reads TGTGCCACCAGCAGAGATCCGATCTCCGGGACTAGCGACTACAATGAGCAGTTCTTC. Translation: CATSRDPISGTSDYNEQFF.

This clone was seen a single time. The chain has TRBV29-1 and TRBJ1-1; possibly TRBD1 for D (5 bases). The V end was cut by 4 bases, the J end by 1 base, with 10 bases between. This CDR3 is 13 amino acids long. CDR1 is SQVTM and CDR2 is ANQGSEA in the germline V gene. In DNA, the CDR3 is TGCAGCGTTGGGTTACAGGAGAACACTGAAGCTTTCTTT. As protein: CSVGLQENTEAFF.

Here the CDR3 DNA reads TGTGCCAGCAGTCGATCGGGACAGACCTACGAGCAGTACTTC. It is translated as CASSRSGQTYEQYF. This chain links TRBV6-6 with TRBJ2-7; 7 bases are a match to TRBD1. Germline CDR1 reads MNHNY; CDR2 reads SVGAGI (reference sequence). CDR3 length equals 14 residues. V gave up 5 bases and J gave up 2 bases; unmatched junction bases: 6.

This sequence joins TRBV5-1 and TRBJ2-1; the D gene is possibly TRBD1 (5 bases). Looked up from germline, CDR1 is SGHRS and CDR2 is YFSETQ. With 3 bases removed from V and 0 bases from J, the gap between germline ends came to 22 bases. The CDR3 runs to 19 residues. This CDR3 reads CASSSDSLRTQTSYNEQFF. CDR3 nucleotide sequence: TGCGCCAGCAGCTCTGACAGCCTGAGGACCCAAACCTCCTACAATGAGCAGTTCTTC. The variable domain in full, with the rest retrieved from reference TRBV5-1 and TRBJ2-1, is KAGVTQTPRYLIKTRGQQVTLSCSPISGHRSVSWYQQTPGQGLQFLFEYFSETQRNKGNFPGRFSGRQFSNSRSEMNVSTLELGDSALYLCASSSDSLRTQTSYNEQFFGPGTRLTVL.

The V and J genes are TRBV10-3 and TRBJ1-3; D not resolved. V lost 3 bases to trimming and J lost 1 base, with 10 bases between them. CDR3 length: 15 amino acids. Per germline, CDR1 ENHRY and CDR2 SYGVKD. The CDR3 loop reads CAISDGSGSGNTIYF. CDR3 DNA sequence: TGTGCCATCAGTGACGGATCAGGTTCTGGAAACACCATATATTTT.

The chain has TRBV5-1 and TRBJ1-3; TRBD1 matches at 8 bases. The CDR3 covers 16 residues. The J segment lost 3 bases and the V segment lost 1 base, leaving 6 bases of the junction unmatched. Germline V gene lookup returns CDR1 SGHRS and CDR2 YFSETQ. The CDR3 DNA reads TGCGCCAGCAGCTTGACCGGGACAGGTTTTGGAAACACCATATATTTT. Encoded protein: CASSLTGTGFGNTIYF.

The rearrangement uses TRBV10-2 and TRBJ2-1; 11 positions match TRBD2. The CDR3 length is 18 residues. Germline lookup yields CDR1 WSHSY and CDR2 SAAADI. Trimming took 4 bases from V and 5 from J; bases not matched to a gene: 13. This CDR3 reads CASSGIGLAGGLNNEQFF. CDR3 coding DNA: TGCGCCAGCAGTGGGATCGGGCTAGCGGGAGGTTTGAACAATGAGCAGTTCTTC.

The chain links TRBV28 to TRBJ1-6; no firm D call. Looked up from germline, CDR1 is MDHEN and CDR2 is SYDVKM. Trimming pared 5 bases from V and 5 bases from J, leaving 10 bases between. The length of the CDR3 is 14 residues. Written as DNA, the CDR3 is TGTGCCAGCAGTCTTCGCAGGAATAATTCACCCCTCCACTTT. This encodes CASSLRRNNSPLHF.

This chain links TRBV6-2 or TRBV6-3 with TRBJ2-7, with TRBD1 matching 12 bases. From germline, CDR1 is MNHEY and CDR2 SVGEGT. The trim removed 2 bases at V and 2 bases at J, leaving 1 base unmatched. The CDR3 sequence is 15 residues long. The DNA for the CDR3 is TGTGCCAGCAGTTACGGGACAGGGGGCCCCTACGAGCAGTACTTC. Translating it yields CASSYGTGGPYEQYF.

V gene TRBV27 combines with J gene TRBJ2-5; no definite D call. CDR1 is MNHEY and CDR2 is SMNVEV in the germline V gene (reference sequence). Trimming pared 3 bases from V and 5 bases from J, leaving 10 bases between. This CDR3 is built from 13 residues. CDR3 loop: CASSFRQDETQYF. DNA of the CDR3: TGTGCCAGCAGTTTCAGGCAGGATGAGACCCAGTACTTC.

This chain uses TRBV3-1 (or the pseudogene TRBV3-2) with TRBJ1-5; no reliable D call. Trimming took 0 bases from V and 5 from J, leaving 5 bases between them. Looked up from germline, CDR1 is LGHDT and CDR2 is YNNKEL (reference sequence). The CDR3 contains 13 residues. CDR3 protein: CASSQDYYQPQHF. CDR3 bases: TGTGCCAGCAGCCAAGATTATTATCAGCCCCAGCATTTT.

The rearrangement uses TRBV5-1 and TRBJ1-1, with TRBD1 matching 9 bases. Germline trimming cut 1 base from V and 4 bases from J; bases unmatched to any gene: 5. The CDR3 spans 15 residues. Germline values: CDR1 SGHRS, CDR2 YFSETQ. The CDR3 DNA reads TGCGCCAGCAGCTTGTGGACAGGGGAGGCCACTGAAGCTTTCTTT. Amino acid sequence: CASSLWTGEATEAFF.

The J gene is TRBJ2-1, the V gene TRBV19, with a possible D match to TRBD1 (6 bases). The germline V gene encodes CDR1 LNHDA and CDR2 SQIVND (reference sequence). The CDR3 extends over 16 amino acids. Trimming took 2 bases from V and 7 from J, leaving 18 bases between them. CDR3 amino acids: CASSIRGNRVGNEQFF. The DNA for the CDR3 is TGTGCCAGTAGTATAAGAGGTAACAGGGTGGGGAATGAGCAGTTCTTC.

This clone has more than one count but fewer than ten. This rearrangement joins TRBV10-2 to TRBJ2-5; 9 bases match TRBD1. In germline, CDR1 is WSHSY, CDR2 SAAADI. The CDR3 contains 14 residues. V was pared by 6 bases and J by 4 bases, with 6 bases of the junction left unmatched. The CDR3 loop reads CASRDRTGVETQYF. Written as DNA, the CDR3 is TGCGCCAGCAGGGATAGGACAGGGGTAGAGACCCAGTACTTC.

The CDR3 DNA reads TGTGCCAGCAGCCCAAGGCAAGCGGACACTGAAGCTTTCTTT. It specifies CASSPRQADTEAFF. The rearrangement links TRBV3-1 (or the pseudogene TRBV3-2) to TRBJ1-1; D remains ambiguous. The V gene's germline CDR1 is LGHDT and CDR2 YNNKEL (reference sequence). The CDR3 is 14 residues long. V was shortened by 4 bases and J by 3 bases, with 12 bases between the two germline ends.

The chain links TRBV4-1 to TRBJ1-2, with 7 bases aligning to TRBD1. V lost 1 base to trimming and J lost 3 bases; unmatched junction nucleotides: 2. Germline loops: CDR1 MGHRA, CDR2 YSYEKL. This CDR3 spans 14 amino acids. The CDR3 DNA follows: TGCGCCAGCAGCCAAGGCGACAGGGACTATGGCTACACCTTC. Translation: CASSQGDRDYGYTF.

The chain uses TRBV6-5 and TRBJ1-6; TRBD1 aligns across 7 bases. This CDR3 contains 15 residues. Germline V gene sequence: CDR1 MNHEY, CDR2 SVGAGI. V shed 6 bases and J 11 bases; nucleotides not matched to a gene: 13. Written as DNA, the CDR3 is TGTGCCAGCAGCCGGAGAACAGGGGACTTAGCACCCCTCCACTTT. It translates to CASSRRTGDLAPLHF.

About this clone itself: This sample also contains other DNA sequences that code for the same CDR3. The chain carries TRBV29-1 and TRBJ2-7, with 11 nucleotides matching TRBD1. Looked up from germline, CDR1 is SQVTM and CDR2 is ANQGSEA. CDR3 length equals 12 residues. Trimming removed 7 bases from V and 5 bases from J; junction bases left unmatched: 4. Here the CDR3 DNA reads TGCAGCGCCGGACAGGGGGCGGACGAGCAGTACTTC. Residues: CSAGQGADEQYF.

The genes are TRBV5-1 and TRBJ2-1; 7 nucleotides line up with TRBD1. This CDR3 contains 12 residues. CDR1 is SGHRS, CDR2 YFSETQ, per germline. V was pared by 4 bases and J by 16 bases, with 11 bases of the junction left unmatched. The CDR3 bases are TGCGCCAGCAGCCCCACCGGGACAGTGGTTTTCTTC. Its protein product is CASSPTGTVVFF.

The V call is TRBV5-6, the J call TRBJ2-7; 9 bases match TRBD2. The CDR3 totals 15 residues. Germline V gene data show CDR1 as SGHDT and CDR2 as YYEEEE. The V segment lost 0 bases and the J segment 3 bases; nucleotides outside the gene matches: 4. CDR3 amino acids: CASSLGLAGLYEQYF. The CDR3 nucleotides are TGTGCCAGCAGCTTGGGTCTAGCGGGACTCTACGAGCAGTACTTC.

In nucleotides, the CDR3 is TGTGCCAGCAGCCCCCGTACAGTTACTGAAGCTTTCTTT. It specifies CASSPRTVTEAFF. The rearrangement links TRBV7-9 to TRBJ1-1; D is ambiguous. Germline assignment: CDR1 SEHNR and CDR2 FQNEAQ (reference sequence). There are 13 residues in the CDR3. Trimming removed 5 bases from V and 5 bases from J, with 12 bases in between.

V is TRBV6-6 and J is TRBJ2-7, with TRBD1 identical over 7 bases. Germline V gene data show CDR1 as MNHNY and CDR2 as SVGAGI (reference sequence). This CDR3 is built from 15 residues. After removal of 3 bases from V and 1 base from J, the junction contained 6 bases not matched to a gene. DNA for the CDR3: TGTGCCAGCAGTTATCCGGGGACAGAGTCCTACGAGCAGTACTTC. Translating gives CASSYPGTESYEQYF.

The chain uses TRBV4-1 and TRBJ2-7; maybe TRBD1 (6 bases). This CDR3 has 16 amino acids. Germline V CDR1 and CDR2: MGHRA, YSYEKL. Trimming pared 0 bases from V and 4 bases from J, leaving 16 bases between. CDR3 DNA: TGCGCCAGCAGCCAAGAGAGAACAGGGTGGCCTTACGAGCAGTACTTC. Amino acid sequence: CASSQERTGWPYEQYF.

The rearrangement uses TRBV7-2 and TRBJ2-5; TRBD1 matches at 7 bases. The CDR3 length is 15 residues. With 1 base clipped from V and 4 bases from J, the junction kept 6 bases outside the gene matches. Germline V gene sequence: CDR1 SGHTA, CDR2 FQGNSA. The CDR3 bases are TGTGCCAGCAGCTTAGACAGGGGCACCCGAGAGACCCAGTACTTC. It translates to CASSLDRGTRETQYF.

J is TRBJ2-5 and V is TRBV7-8, with TRBD2 matching 7 bases. The germline gives CDR1 SGHVS, CDR2 FQNEAQ. The CDR3 runs to 14 residues. V shed 6 bases and J 4 bases; nucleotides not matched to a gene: 8. The CDR3: CASRAGVDRETQYF. CDR3 nucleotide sequence: TGTGCCAGCAGGGCGGGAGTCGACCGAGAGACCCAGTACTTC.

This clone was recorded once. The CDR3 nucleotides are TGTGCCAGCAGCTTAGGTTTTATGAACACTGAAGCTTTCTTT. Amino acids: CASSLGFMNTEAFF. This sequence joins TRBV13 and TRBJ1-1, with D unresolved. V lost 0 bases to trimming and J lost 0 bases, with 5 bases between them. From germline, CDR1 is PRHDT and CDR2 FYEKMQ (reference sequence). The CDR3 has 14 amino acids.

In regard to this clone: The same CDR3 arises from other DNA sequences in this sample as well. J is TRBJ2-2 and V is TRBV28; 10 bases are shared with TRBD1. The CDR3 is made up of 13 amino acids. The germline gives CDR1 MDHEN, CDR2 SYDVKM. Trimming at V came to 8 bases and at J to 6 bases, leaving 3 bases not matched to a gene. CDR3 sequence: CASGQGEAGELFF. The CDR3 DNA is TGTGCCAGCGGACAGGGGGAGGCCGGGGAGCTGTTTTTT. Using reference TRBV28 and TRBJ2-2 for the parts outside the CDR3, the full variable domain is DVKVTQSSRYLVKRTGEKVFLECVQDMDHENMFWYRQDPGLGLRLIYFSYDVKMKEKGDIPEGYSVSREKKERFSLILESASTNQTSMYLCASGQGEAGELFFGEGSRLTVL.